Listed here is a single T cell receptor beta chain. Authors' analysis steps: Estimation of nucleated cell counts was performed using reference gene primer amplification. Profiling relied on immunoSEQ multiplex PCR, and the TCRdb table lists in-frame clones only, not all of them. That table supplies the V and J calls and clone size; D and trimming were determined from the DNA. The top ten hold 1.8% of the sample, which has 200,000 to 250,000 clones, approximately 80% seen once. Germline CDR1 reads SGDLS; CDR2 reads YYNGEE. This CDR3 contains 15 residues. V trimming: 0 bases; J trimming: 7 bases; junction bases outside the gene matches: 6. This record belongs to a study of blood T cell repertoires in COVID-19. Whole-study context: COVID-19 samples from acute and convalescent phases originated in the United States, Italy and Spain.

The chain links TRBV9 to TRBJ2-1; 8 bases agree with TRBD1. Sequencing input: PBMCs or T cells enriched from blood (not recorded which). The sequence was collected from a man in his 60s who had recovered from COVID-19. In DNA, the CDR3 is TGTGCCAGCAGCGTAGGGACAGGGAGTATGAATGAGCAGTTCTTC. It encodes CASSVGTGSMNEQFF. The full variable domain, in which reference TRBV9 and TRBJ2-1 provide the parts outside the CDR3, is DSGVTQTPKHLITATGQRVTLRCSPRSGDLSVYWYQQSLDQGLQFLIQYYNGEERAKGNILERFSAQQFPDLHSELNLSSLELGDSALYFCASSVGTGSMNEQFFGPGTRLTVL.